The following is a T cell receptor (beta chain) sequence with its context. The germline V and J ends were trimmed by 5 bases and 7 bases, with 15 bases remaining between them. The CDR3 is 14 amino acids. Looked up from germline, CDR1 is SGHAT and CDR2 is FQNNGV. Seattle's enrolled individuals joined amid active infection and were then monitored longitudinally. The sample is drawn from a study of blood T cell repertoires in COVID-19. At the level of the study: COVID-19 samples, acute and convalescent, were from the United States, Italy and Spain. PBMCs, B-cell-depleted T cells, or T cells were the source of the cDNA or gDNA that made up the material.

Authors' methods: Scientists estimated how many nucleated cells there were by amplifying reference gene primers. Libraries were prepared by immunoSEQ multiplex PCR; TCRdb keeps only in-frame clonotypes and omits some of them. V and J calls and clone size are copied from that table; D and trimming were computed from the DNA. The data hold about 210,000 clones, with roughly 85% observed a single time. The source is a woman in her 70s with COVID-19, enrolled during active disease. Sequencing was carried out using peripheral blood. J is TRBJ2-1 and V is TRBV11-2, with D hard to call. CDR3 sequence: CASSPLNAVNEQFF. CDR3 coding DNA: TGTGCCAGCAGCCCCTTGAACGCGGTAAATGAGCAGTTCTTC.